The 19 T cell receptor beta chains reported below all come from one sample, sequenced in a study of cytomegalovirus exposure and HLA in healthy donors. With 60 Vbeta and 13 Jbeta primers, the PCR was carried out. Produced via immunoSEQ multiplex PCR; TCRdb's table is partial and in-frame only. The profile shows about 160,000 clones, around 85% of them singletons. The sample comprised PBMCs. The source is a woman aged 30 to 39 in good health and CMV-seronegative.

The V call is TRBV27, the J call TRBJ2-2, with a weak D call TRBD2 (6 bases). Germline values: CDR1 MNHEY, CDR2 SMNVEV (reference sequence). This CDR3 is 16 amino acids long. Trimming cost V 6 bases and J 5 bases, with 19 bases left between them. The CDR3 is CASRTAGSGGTGELFF. CDR3 DNA sequence: TGTGCCAGCAGGACCGCAGGCTCCGGGGGTACCGGGGAGCTGTTTTTT.

V is TRBV18 and J is TRBJ1-2; D ambiguous. The CDR3 runs to 14 residues. From germline, CDR1 is KGHSH and CDR2 LQKENI. V dropped 3 bases and J dropped 4 bases, with 12 bases sitting between them. This CDR3 is CASSPVDTSYGYTF. Here the CDR3 DNA reads TGTGCCAGCTCACCGGTCGACACTTCCTATGGCTACACCTTC.

The V call is TRBV14, the J call TRBJ2-5; D possibly corresponds to TRBD2 (5 bases). Looked up from germline, CDR1 is SGHDN and CDR2 is FVKESK. The CDR3 sequence is 14 residues long. V was pared by 0 bases and J by 5 bases, with 10 bases between. As DNA, the CDR3 is TGTGCCAGCAGCCAAGAGTCTAGCAGGGAGACCCAGTACTTC. Protein product: CASSQESSRETQYF.

The gene calls are TRBV7-3 and TRBJ1-1; D might be TRBD1 (6 bases). CDR1 is SGHTA, CDR2 FQGTGA, per germline. Trimming removed 2 bases at V and 4 bases at J, with 14 bases between. The length of the CDR3 is 15 residues. CDR3 loop: CASSLDQGSGTEAFF. As DNA, the CDR3 is TGTGCCAGCAGCTTAGATCAGGGGTCGGGCACTGAAGCTTTCTTT.

The chain is built from TRBV30 and TRBJ2-6, with 7 bases identical to TRBD2. The CDR3 has 16 amino acids. Trimming cost V 2 bases and J 4 bases; bases outside gene matches: 8. The V gene's germline CDR1 is GTSNPN and CDR2 SVGIG (reference sequence). CDR3 coding DNA: TGTGCCTGGAGTTTCTGGGGGGGGACGGGGGCCAACGTCCTGACTTTC. This sequence encodes CAWSFWGGTGANVLTF.

The chain recombines TRBV30 with TRBJ2-6; no reliable D call. The CDR3 is 13 amino acids. Trimming took 4 bases from V and 2 from J, leaving 6 bases between them. Germline lookup yields CDR1 GTSNPN and CDR2 SVGIG (reference sequence). CDR3 coding DNA: TGTGCCTGGAAAAGCCCTGGGGCCAACGTCCTGACTTTC. Amino acids: CAWKSPGANVLTF.

In this sample, this clone turned up a few times. CDR3 residues: CASSRGAEYTDTQYF. The CDR3 DNA is TGTGCCAGCAGCCGCGGGGCGGAATACACAGATACGCAGTATTTT. V is TRBV5-8 and J is TRBJ2-3; TRBD2 is a possible D gene (6 bases). V was trimmed by 4 bases and J by 2 bases, leaving 14 bases between them. The CDR3 has 15 amino acids. The V gene's germline CDR1 is SGHTS and CDR2 YDEGEE.

This chain links TRBV6-1 with TRBJ1-2; 12 bases match TRBD1. V was pared by 10 bases and J by 4 bases, with 7 bases of the junction left unmatched. The CDR3 sequence is 14 residues long. Per germline, CDR1 MNHNS and CDR2 SASEGT. CDR3 in amino acids: CATEGQGAGYGYTF. The DNA for the CDR3 is TGTGCCACCGAGGGACAGGGGGCTGGCTATGGCTACACCTTC.

The V call is TRBV2, the J call TRBJ2-5, with TRBD2 identical over 8 bases. The J segment lost 2 bases and the V segment lost 7 bases, leaving 9 bases of the junction unmatched. This CDR3 spans 15 amino acids. Germline assignment: CDR1 SNHLY and CDR2 FYNNEI. The CDR3 sequence is CASTKTSETQETQYF. In nucleotides, the CDR3 is TGTGCCAGCACAAAGACTAGCGAGACTCAAGAGACCCAGTACTTC.

The rearrangement joins TRBV5-3 to TRBJ2-7; D not certain. TRBV5-3 is given ORF status, its function remaining uncertain. The V and J ends lost 0 bases and 1 base respectively, with 11 bases between them. The CDR3 sequence is 15 residues long. The CDR3 here is CARSLVWLTSYEQYF. DNA of the CDR3: TGTGCCAGAAGCTTGGTGTGGCTGACATCCTACGAGCAGTACTTC.

This clone was counted a single time. This CDR3 is also generated by other DNA sequences in the sample. J is TRBJ2-3 and V is TRBV5-8; D ambiguous. V was shortened by 0 bases and J by 0 bases, with 5 bases between the two germline ends. Germline-derived CDR1 and CDR2 are SGHTS and YDEGEE. The CDR3 length is 14 residues. The chain's CDR3 is CASSLDRSTDTQYF. CDR3 bases: TGTGCCAGCAGCTTGGACAGAAGCACAGATACGCAGTATTTT.

The CDR3 here is CASSPSGQGRETQYF. In DNA form, the CDR3 reads TGTGCCAGCAGCCCCTCAGGACAGGGGAGGGAGACCCAGTACTTC. The chain couples TRBV28 to TRBJ2-5, with 9 positions matching TRBD1. Germline V gene data show CDR1 as MDHEN and CDR2 as SYDVKM. With 6 bases clipped from V and 5 bases from J, the junction kept 10 bases outside the gene matches. There are 15 residues in the CDR3. Combining the CDR3 with reference TRBV28 and TRBJ2-5 gives the whole variable domain DVKVTQSSRYLVKRTGEKVFLECVQDMDHENMFWYRQDPGLGLRLIYFSYDVKMKEKGDIPEGYSVSREKKERFSLILESASTNQTSMYLCASSPSGQGRETQYFGPGTRLLVL.

The V and J genes are TRBV18 and TRBJ2-7; D is ambiguous. Germline V gene data show CDR1 as KGHSH and CDR2 as LQKENI. CDR3 length equals 13 residues. Trimming removed 5 bases at V and 2 bases at J, with 10 bases between. CDR3 amino acids: CASSLTRTYEQYF. CDR3 sequence (DNA): TGTGCCAGCTCATTGACCAGGACCTACGAGCAGTACTTC.

The CDR3 nucleotides are TGTGCCAGCAGGTACAAAGAGACCCAGTACTTC. This translates into CASRYKETQYF. The rearrangement uses TRBV5-4 and TRBJ2-5; D unresolved. Germline loops: CDR1 SGHNT, CDR2 YYREEE (reference sequence). The CDR3 is made up of 11 amino acids. The V end lost 5 bases, the J end lost 3 bases, and 5 bases lay between the germline ends.

The V and J genes are TRBV14 and TRBJ2-5, with TRBD2 identical over 7 bases. The germline CDR1 and CDR2 sequences are SGHDN and FVKESK. After removal of 0 bases from V and 5 bases from J, the junction contained 9 bases not matched to a gene. The CDR3 runs 16 residues. Here the CDR3 reads CASSQDRGVWTETQYF. The CDR3 DNA sequence: TGTGCCAGCAGCCAAGATCGGGGGGTCTGGACGGAGACCCAGTACTTC.

A remark on this clone: Within the sample, other DNA sequences also encode this same CDR3. V and J are TRBV7-9 and TRBJ2-3; 13 bases are shared with TRBD2. This CDR3 has 19 amino acids. Per germline, CDR1 SEHNR and CDR2 FQNEAQ (reference sequence). With 5 bases clipped from V and 1 base from J, the junction kept 12 bases outside the gene matches. The CDR3 protein is CASSAWTSGSHQGTDTQYF. The CDR3 bases are TGTGCCAGCAGCGCCTGGACTAGCGGGAGCCATCAGGGCACAGATACGCAGTATTTT.

This clone was recorded only once. J is TRBJ2-3 and V is TRBV27, with 11 bases aligning to TRBD2. Trimming took 4 bases from V and 6 from J; bases not matched to a gene: 9. Germline values: CDR1 MNHEY, CDR2 SMNVEV (reference sequence). CDR3 length: 16 amino acids. CDR3 nucleotide sequence: TGTGCCAGCAGTTCCAAACTAGCGGGGGTTGGGGATACGCAGTATTTT. Translation gives CASSSKLAGVGDTQYF.

The chain has TRBV7-2 and TRBJ2-1, with TRBD1 as a possible D gene (5 bases). The germline CDR1 and CDR2 sequences are SGHTA and FQGNSA. This CDR3 is built from 12 residues. V lost 2 bases and J 15 bases, leaving 14 bases between the germline ends. CDR3: CASSLYAMGPFF. The CDR3 bases are TGTGCCAGCAGCTTATACGCTATGGGGCCGTTCTTC.

This clone has only a few counts. The rearrangement links TRBV7-9 to TRBJ2-1; D unresolved. This CDR3 is 10 amino acids long. The germline V gene encodes CDR1 SEHNR and CDR2 FQNEAQ (reference sequence). Trimming took off 10 bases at V and 3 bases at J, with 4 bases between the two ends. The CDR3 loop reads CAKLYNEQFF. In DNA, the CDR3 is TGTGCCAAACTCTACAATGAGCAGTTCTTC.